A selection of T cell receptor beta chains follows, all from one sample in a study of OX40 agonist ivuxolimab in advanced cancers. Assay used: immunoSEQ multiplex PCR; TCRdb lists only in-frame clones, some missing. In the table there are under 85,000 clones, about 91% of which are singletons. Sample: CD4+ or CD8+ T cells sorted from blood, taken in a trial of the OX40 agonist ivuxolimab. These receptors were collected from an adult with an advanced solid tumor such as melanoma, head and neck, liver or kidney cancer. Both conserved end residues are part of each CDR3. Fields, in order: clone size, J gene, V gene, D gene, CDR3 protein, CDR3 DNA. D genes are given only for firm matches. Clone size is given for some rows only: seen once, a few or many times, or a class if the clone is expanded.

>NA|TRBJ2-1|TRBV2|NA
CASSPWDEQFF
TGTGCCAGCAGCCCTTGGGATGAGCAGTTCTTC
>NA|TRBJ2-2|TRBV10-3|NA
CAISPVTGNTGELFF
TGTGCCATCAGTCCCGTGACAGGGAACACCGGGGAGCTGTTTTTT
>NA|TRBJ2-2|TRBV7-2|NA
CASSVQLTGELFF
TGTGCCAGCAGCGTCCAGCTCACCGGGGAGCTGTTTTTT
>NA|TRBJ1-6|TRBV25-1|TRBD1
CASSEQGQRNSPLHF
TGTGCCAGCAGTGAGCAGGGACAGCGTAATTCACCCCTCCACTTT
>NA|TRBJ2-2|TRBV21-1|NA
CASSIDSVHTGELFF
TGTGCCAGCAGCATCGACAGTGTCCACACCGGGGAGCTGTTTTTT
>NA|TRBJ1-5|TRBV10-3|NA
CATQVGDHQPQHF
TGTGCCACCCAGGTGGGAGATCATCAGCCCCAGCATTTT
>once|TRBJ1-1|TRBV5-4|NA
CASSLSGVDTEAFF
TGTGCCAGCAGCCTCTCAGGGGTTGACACTGAAGCTTTCTTT
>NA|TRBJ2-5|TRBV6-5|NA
CASSLQGGQETQYF
TGTGCCAGCAGCCTACAGGGGGGGCAAGAGACCCAGTACTTC
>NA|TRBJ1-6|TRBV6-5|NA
CASSYGGHVNSPLHF
TGTGCCAGCAGTTATGGGGGACACGTAAATTCACCCCTCCACTTT
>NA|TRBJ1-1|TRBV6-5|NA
CASRGRAEAFF
TGTGCCAGCAGAGGTAGAGCTGAAGCTTTCTTT
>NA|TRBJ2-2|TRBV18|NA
CASSPVNTGELFF
TGTGCCAGCTCACCGGTAAACACCGGGGAGCTGTTTTTT
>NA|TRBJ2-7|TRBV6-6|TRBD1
CASSHGTGYEQYF
TGTGCCAGCAGTCATGGGACAGGTTACGAGCAGTACTTC
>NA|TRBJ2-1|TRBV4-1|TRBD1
CASSQPGTGIEQFF
TGCGCCAGCAGCCAACCGGGGACAGGGATCGAGCAGTTCTTC
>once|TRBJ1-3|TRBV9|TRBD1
CASSKRDSYSGNTIYF
TGTGCCAGCAGCAAAAGGGACAGCTACTCTGGAAACACCATATATTTT
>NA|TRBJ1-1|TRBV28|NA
CASTLPSESAEAFF
TGTGCCAGCACCCTTCCCTCAGAGAGCGCCGAAGCTTTCTTT
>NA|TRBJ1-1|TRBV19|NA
CASSIRWGDTEAFF
TGTGCCAGTAGTATAAGGTGGGGAGACACTGAAGCTTTCTTT
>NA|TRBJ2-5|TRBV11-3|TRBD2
CASSSGLVGTQYF
TGTGCCAGCAGCTCGGGACTAGTCGGGACCCAGTACTTC
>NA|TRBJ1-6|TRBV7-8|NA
CASSTNSGGSPLHF
TGTGCCAGCAGCACTAACTCCGGAGGATCACCCCTCCACTTT
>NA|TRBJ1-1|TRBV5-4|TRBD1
CASRWGPGTGNTEAFF
TGTGCCAGCAGGTGGGGGCCCGGGACAGGGAACACTGAAGCTTTCTTT
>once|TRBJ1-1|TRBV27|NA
CASSFRAGENTEAFF
TGTGCCAGCAGTTTCCGGGCAGGGGAGAACACTGAAGCTTTCTTT
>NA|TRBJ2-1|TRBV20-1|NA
CSARGNNEQFF
TGCAGTGCTAGGGGCAACAATGAGCAGTTCTTC
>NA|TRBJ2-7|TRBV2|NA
CASSFFSRPGYEQYF
TGTGCCAGCAGTTTTTTTTCCCGTCCGGGGTACGAGCAGTACTTC